This TCR beta chain was retrieved from a study of metastatic and nonmetastatic thyroid tumors. There are 13 residues in the CDR3. V was pared by 3 bases and J by 6 bases, with 8 bases between. Overall study results and limits: It was reported that TCR beta diversity was significantly higher in malignant thyroid tumors than benign nodules, in blood and tumor.

No patient had received any treatment before thyroid surgery. Authors' data handling: Between-group CDR3 differences, defined by clinicopathological status, yielded a distant-metastasis classifier for papillary thyroid cancer. TCRdb reprocessed the PCR reads via MiXCR. TCRdb, not the original authors, processed these V and J calls. Seen here are about 45,000 clones, about 4% observed once, and the top ten hold over 9%. As for this clone: The target antigen is unknown.

The sequencing input was blood. This clonotype originated in a female donor with papillary thyroid cancer or a benign thyroid nodule (not recorded which). Some clones in this sample may be carry-over from other donors' samples. The chain employs TRBV12-3 or TRBV12-4 and TRBJ2-2; no definite D call. The CDR3 loop reads CASSLLTPGELFF. As DNA, the CDR3 is TGTGCCAGCAGTTTGTTGACCCCCGGGGAGCTGTTTTTT.